The clone carrying this T cell receptor beta chain was observed a handful of times. The antigen is undetermined. This specimen belongs to a study of shared clonotypes between healthy human individuals. Overall study results and limits: The sampled material consisted only of blood, and tissue repertoires are likely to differ.

Assay used: immunoSEQ multiplex PCR; TCRdb lists only in-frame clones, some missing. The sample carries about 510,000 clones, 60% to 85% recorded once. From germline, CDR1 is LNHDA and CDR2 SQIVND (reference sequence). This CDR3 contains 14 residues. V was trimmed by 5 bases and J by 5 bases, leaving 15 bases between them. Sequences were obtained from PBMCs. This TCR came from a woman in her thirties or forties in good health. Some clones in this sample may be carry-over from other donors' samples. The J gene is TRBJ1-2, the V gene TRBV19; maybe TRBD1 (5 bases). The CDR3 region has the DNA TGTGCCAGTAGTTACTCCGGGACGGATTATGGCTACACCTTC. Translated, it gives CASSYSGTDYGYTF.